Shown below are 26 T cell receptor beta chains from a single sample sequenced in a study of blood T cell repertoires in COVID-19. Profiling relied on immunoSEQ multiplex PCR, and the TCRdb table lists in-frame clones only, not all of them. Here the sample spans more than 80,000 clones, around 67% being singletons. The sample was peripheral blood. These receptors all come from a woman aged 55-70 years in a cohort sampled during active or convalescent COVID-19.

The chain couples TRBV18 to TRBJ2-2; TRBD1 matches 8 bases. The ends lost 0 bases at V and 6 bases at J; junction bases unmatched: 15. The length of the CDR3 is 19 residues. Germline lookup yields CDR1 KGHSH and CDR2 LQKENI. In DNA form, the CDR3 reads TGTGCCAGCTCACCACCGGGAATGGACAGGGCTGGAGGTTCCGGGGAGCTGTTTTTT. As protein: CASSPPGMDRAGGSGELFF.

V usage is TRBV5-6 and J usage is TRBJ2-4; D is unclear. V lost 0 bases and J 0 bases, leaving 10 bases between the germline ends. This CDR3 is 16 amino acids long. CDR1 is SGHDT, CDR2 YYEEEE, per germline. The CDR3 coding sequence is TGTGCCAGCAGCTTGGGGCAGACACTAGCCAAAAACATTCAGTACTTC. Encoded protein: CASSLGQTLAKNIQYF.

The rearrangement joins TRBV27 to TRBJ2-1, with 15 bases aligning to TRBD2. CDR3 length: 17 residues. Germline values: CDR1 MNHEY, CDR2 SMNVEV (reference sequence). J gave up 10 bases and V 2 bases, and 9 bases lay outside the gene matches. DNA of the CDR3: TGTGCCAGCAGTTTAACTACCGGGACTAGCGGGGGGAGGGAGCAGTTCTTC. Its protein is CASSLTTGTSGGREQFF.

This clone has just a few counts. The chain joins TRBV5-4 to TRBJ1-6, with D possibly TRBD1 on 6 matching bases. The V end was cut by 7 bases, the J end by 7 bases, with 9 bases between. This CDR3 region has 12 residues. Per germline, CDR1 SGHNT and CDR2 YYREEE (reference sequence). As DNA, the CDR3 is TGTGCCAGCGCTCAGGGGAATTCACCCCTCCACTTT. Protein sequence: CASAQGNSPLHF. Together with reference TRBV5-4 and TRBJ1-6, the CDR3 gives the full variable domain: ETGVTQSPTHLIKTRGQQVTLRCSSQSGHNTVSWYQQALGQGPQFIFQYYREEENGRGNFPPRFSGLQFPNYSSELNVNALELDDSALYLCASAQGNSPLHFGNGTRLTVT.

The chain carries TRBV7-9 and TRBJ1-1; D ambiguous. This CDR3 region has 13 residues. V dropped 0 bases and J dropped 0 bases, with 2 bases sitting between them. In germline, CDR1 is SEHNR, CDR2 FQNEAQ (reference sequence). Written as DNA, the CDR3 is TGTGCCAGCAGCTTAGCCATGAACACTGAAGCTTTCTTT. Translated: CASSLAMNTEAFF.

This clone was recorded once. This sequence joins TRBV3-1 (or the pseudogene TRBV3-2) and TRBJ2-1; D might be TRBD2 (6 bases). Germline CDR1 is LGHDT and CDR2 is YNNKEL (reference sequence). CDR3 length: 18 amino acids. Between the trimmed V and J ends, which lost 3 bases and 8 bases, there was a span of 26 bases. The CDR3 region is CASSHIPPSARWRDEQFF. Here the CDR3 DNA reads TGTGCCAGCAGCCATATCCCTCCATCGGCCAGGTGGAGGGATGAGCAGTTCTTC.

The chain couples TRBV6-1 to TRBJ1-6; 8 bases fit TRBD1. CDR3 size: 17 residues. Germline lookup yields CDR1 MNHNS and CDR2 SASEGT. V lost 4 bases and J lost 4; bases outside the gene matches: 9. The CDR3 nucleotides are TGTGCCAGCAGTGTGACCGGACAGGGACTATATAATTCACCCCTCCACTTT. Residues: CASSVTGQGLYNSPLHF.

This clone appeared a few times. The chain carries TRBV5-1 and TRBJ1-1; possible D gene TRBD1, 6 bases. Germline CDR1 reads SGHRS; CDR2 reads YFSETQ. V was pared by 0 bases and J by 4 bases, with 19 bases between. The CDR3 runs to 17 residues. This chain's CDR3 is CASSLVRGAGVATEAFF. For the CDR3, the DNA is TGCGCCAGCAGCTTGGTTAGAGGGGCAGGGGTGGCCACTGAAGCTTTCTTT.

The rearrangement uses TRBV19 and TRBJ2-2; TRBD1 agrees at 7 bases. The CDR3 is 14 residues long. The V and J ends lost 3 bases and 6 bases, in that order; junction bases with no gene match: 4. The germline V gene encodes CDR1 LNHDA and CDR2 SQIVND (reference sequence). The CDR3 region has the DNA TGTGCCAGTAGTATCCTACAGGGGCCCGGGGAGCTGTTTTTT. Translated: CASSILQGPGELFF.

The chain couples TRBV27 to TRBJ2-1; 8 bases map to TRBD1. Per germline, CDR1 MNHEY and CDR2 SMNVEV (reference sequence). V was clipped by 1 base and J by 6 bases; unmatched bases: 17. The CDR3 loop spans 19 amino acids. The CDR3 nucleotides read TGTGCCAGCAGTTTATTCTCAAGAATCGGGACAGGTCACTTCAATGAGCAGTTCTTC. This gives the protein CASSLFSRIGTGHFNEQFF.

The gene calls are TRBV30 and TRBJ1-4; 7 nucleotides match TRBD1. The CDR3 length is 12 residues. Germline trimming cut 2 bases from V and 8 bases from J; bases unmatched to any gene: 2. Germline CDR1 is GTSNPN and CDR2 is SVGIG (reference sequence). CDR3 in DNA: TGTGCCTGGAGTCCACAGGGGGAAAAACTGTTTTTT. Amino acids: CAWSPQGEKLFF.

This sequence joins TRBV6-5 and TRBJ1-1, with D perhaps TRBD1 (6 bases). CDR3 length: 15 amino acids. The germline V gene encodes CDR1 MNHEY and CDR2 SVGAGI. The V gene lost 11 bases and the J gene lost 4 bases, with 23 bases spanning the gap. The CDR3 loop reads CASLGGHQGGTEAFF. In nucleotides, the CDR3 is TGTGCCTCCCTAGGGGGACACCAAGGGGGCACTGAAGCTTTCTTT.

The chain couples TRBV5-1 to TRBJ1-1, with 7 bases lining up with TRBD1. This CDR3 has 14 residues. V gave up 4 bases and J gave up 7 bases; unmatched junction bases: 10. Per germline, CDR1 SGHRS and CDR2 YFSETQ. CDR3 in amino acids: CASSPSTGKGEAFF. The CDR3 DNA reads as TGCGCCAGCAGCCCCTCGACAGGGAAGGGTGAAGCTTTCTTT. Variable domain in full (rest from reference TRBV5-1 and TRBJ1-1): KAGVTQTPRYLIKTRGQQVTLSCSPISGHRSVSWYQQTPGQGLQFLFEYFSETQRNKGNFPGRFSGRQFSNSRSEMNVSTLELGDSALYLCASSPSTGKGEAFFGQGTRLTVV.

The V and J genes are TRBV19 and TRBJ1-2; D ambiguous. V was shortened by 2 bases and J by 8 bases, with 15 bases between the two germline ends. The germline gives CDR1 LNHDA, CDR2 SQIVND (reference sequence). The CDR3 is made up of 14 amino acids. The CDR3 is CASSINRPRRGYTF. The CDR3, as DNA: TGTGCCAGTAGTATAAATAGGCCTCGGAGGGGCTACACCTTC.

The chain carries TRBV18 and TRBJ1-5, with 7 bases lining up with TRBD1. The germline V gene encodes CDR1 KGHSH and CDR2 LQKENI. The CDR3 has 14 amino acids. J lost 5 bases, V lost 2 bases, and 3 bases had no gene match. In nucleotides, the CDR3 is TGTGCCAGCTCACCATCAGGACAGGATCAGCCCCAGCATTTT. Protein: CASSPSGQDQPQHF. Drawing the rest from reference TRBV18 and TRBJ1-5, the complete variable domain is NAGVMQNPRHLVRRRGQEARLRCSPMKGHSHVYWYRQLPEEGLKFMVYLQKENIIDESGMPKERFSAEFPKEGPSILRIQQVVRGDSAAYFCASSPSGQDQPQHFGDGTRLSIL.

CDR3 DNA sequence: TGTGCCAGCAGTTACAGGCGGGGGGGCGAGGAGACCCAGTACTTC. Protein: CASSYRRGGEETQYF. The V call is TRBV6-6, the J call TRBJ2-5; 9 bases line up with TRBD2. Germline values: CDR1 MNHNY, CDR2 SVGAGI (reference sequence). V was clipped by 2 bases and J by 5 bases; unmatched bases: 6. The CDR3 runs to 15 residues.

The rearrangement uses TRBV30 and TRBJ2-4; D remains ambiguous. The CDR3 consists of 12 residues. Germline V lookup: CDR1 GTSNPN, CDR2 SVGIG (reference sequence). Between the trimmed V and J ends, which lost 4 bases and 6 bases, there was a span of 10 bases. CDR3 coding DNA: TGTGCCTGGATTTCGGAGAGAAACATTCAGTACTTC. Protein product: CAWISERNIQYF.

V gene TRBV7-2 combines with J gene TRBJ2-1; a possible D gene is TRBD2 (6 bases). Trimming stripped 3 bases from V and 7 bases from J, with 16 bases between. The CDR3 contains 15 residues. Per germline, CDR1 SGHTA and CDR2 FQGNSA. In DNA form, the CDR3 reads TGTGCCAGCAGCTTTAAATCGGCGGGGCGGAATGAGCAGTTCTTC. This sequence encodes CASSFKSAGRNEQFF.

This chain joins TRBV19 and TRBJ1-3; D remains ambiguous. The CDR3 is 13 residues long. Per germline, CDR1 LNHDA and CDR2 SQIVND (reference sequence). Between the trimmed V and J ends, which lost 8 bases and 0 bases, there was a span of 8 bases. The CDR3 region is CASLRGSGNTIYF. CDR3 DNA: TGTGCCAGTCTCCGGGGCTCTGGAAACACCATATATTTT.

This clone has a handful of counts. The V call is TRBV11-3, the J call TRBJ2-3; TRBD2 aligns across 7 bases. The ends lost 1 base at V and 0 bases at J; junction bases unmatched: 4. CDR3 length: 16 residues. CDR1 is SGHNT, CDR2 YENEEA, per germline. The CDR3 region has the DNA TGTGCCAGCAGCTTAGCTAGCGGATCTAGCACAGATACGCAGTATTTT. Protein product: CASSLASGSSTDTQYF.

This rearrangement joins TRBV4-1 to TRBJ2-3; 8 bases agree with TRBD2. Germline assignment: CDR1 MGHRA and CDR2 YSYEKL. The trim removed 5 bases at V and 0 bases at J, leaving 10 bases unmatched. This CDR3 has 17 amino acids. Written as DNA, the CDR3 is TGCGCCAGCAGCACGCGAATGACTAGCGAAAGCACAGATACGCAGTATTTT. Its protein product is CASSTRMTSESTDTQYF.

V usage is TRBV2 and J usage is TRBJ2-7; maybe TRBD1 (5 bases). Deletions cut 3 bases from V and 6 bases from J, with 15 bases between. CDR3 length: 14 residues. The germline V gene encodes CDR1 SNHLY and CDR2 FYNNEI. The CDR3 DNA sequence: TGTGCCAGCAGTGATGGGGCAGTAGGGCGCGAGCAGTACTTC. Translating gives CASSDGAVGREQYF.

V and J are TRBV24-1 and TRBJ2-1; 12 bases are a match to TRBD2. CDR1 and CDR2 (germline): KGHDR, SFDVKD. The CDR3 length is 19 residues. With 0 bases clipped from V and 0 bases from J, the junction kept 5 bases outside the gene matches. CDR3 DNA: TGTGCCACCAGTGATTTGACTAGCGGGGGGTACAGCTCCTACAATGAGCAGTTCTTC. Protein: CATSDLTSGGYSSYNEQFF.

The J gene is TRBJ2-7, the V gene TRBV5-1; D unclear. Germline V gene data show CDR1 as SGHRS and CDR2 as YFSETQ. V gave up 7 bases and J gave up 5 bases, with 10 bases separating them. The CDR3 has 11 amino acids. CDR3 coding DNA: TGCGCCAGCGGCCCTCTCCACGAGCAGTACTTC. Translated, it gives CASGPLHEQYF.

The chain couples TRBV7-6 to TRBJ2-3, with TRBD2 as a possible D gene (5 bases). CDR3 size: 15 residues. Trimming left V 2 bases short and J 1 base short, with 10 bases between. Germline V gives CDR1 SGHVS, CDR2 FNYEAQ. CDR3 nucleotide sequence: TGTGCCAGCAGCTTAAGGAACGGGGGCACAGATACGCAGTATTTT. Its protein product is CASSLRNGGTDTQYF. The full variable domain, with the rest looked up from reference TRBV7-6 and TRBJ2-3, is GAGVSQSPRYKVTKRGQDVALRCDPISGHVSLYWYRQALGQGPEFLTYFNYEAQQDKSGLPNDRFSAERPEGSISTLTIQRTEQRDSAMYRCASSLRNGGTDTQYFGPGTRLTVL.

This sequence joins TRBV4-1 and TRBJ2-7; D might be TRBD1 (7 bases). This CDR3 has 16 residues. CDR1 MGHRA and CDR2 YSYEKL come from the germline V gene. The ends were cut back, 0 bases at V and 2 bases at J, with 14 bases in the middle. The DNA of the CDR3 is TGCGCCAGCAGCCAAGATTCGGGGGACAGCACCTACGAGCAGTACTTC. This translates into CASSQDSGDSTYEQYF.